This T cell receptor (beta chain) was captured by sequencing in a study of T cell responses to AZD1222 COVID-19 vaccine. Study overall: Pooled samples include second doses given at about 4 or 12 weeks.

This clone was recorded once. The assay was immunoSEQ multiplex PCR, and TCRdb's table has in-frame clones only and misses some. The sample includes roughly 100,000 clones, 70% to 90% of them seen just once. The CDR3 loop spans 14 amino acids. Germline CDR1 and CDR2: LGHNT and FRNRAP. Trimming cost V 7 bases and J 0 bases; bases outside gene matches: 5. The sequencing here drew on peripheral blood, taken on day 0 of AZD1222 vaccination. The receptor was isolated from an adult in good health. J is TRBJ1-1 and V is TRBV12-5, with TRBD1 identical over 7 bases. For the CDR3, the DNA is TGTGCTAGTGCCTCGACAGGGCTGAACACTGAAGCTTTCTTT. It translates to CASASTGLNTEAFF.